The following is a T cell receptor beta chain sequence with its context. No antigen is known for it. It has no much larger one-base neighbor in the sample; base qualities were not kept. Library method: PCR. The listed sequencing device is Illumina HiSeq 2500. Unique molecular identifiers were incorporated into TCR beta cDNA libraries to reduce PCR and sequencing biases. Every 1 to 10 million input T cells yielded approximately 500,000 cDNA molecules, meaning each molecule approximated one T cell. Patient libraries were prepared and sequenced with the same protocol used for the earlier healthy control dataset. Samples belonging to the same batch were prepared together, multiplexed and sequenced on a shared HiSeq lane. Per the source publication's procedure: Raw barcoded reads were processed with MIGEC, discarding single-read molecular identifier groups before consensus assembly and CDR3 extraction. VDJtools was used for post-analysis of the clonotype tables, and diversity was normalized by down-sampling every dataset to the size of the smallest sample. To correct batch-related cross-sample contamination, repertoire overlap clustering matched CDR3 amino acid sequences but not nucleotide sequences. TCRdb applied fastp at Q25 and MiXCR to the public reads, then kept only in-frame beta chains. Entries that share a CDR3 protein sequence are merged under the most common genes and DNA. For this entry, the V and J calls and clone size follow TCRdb and not the study's own pipeline. Across this sample there are some 500,000 distinct CDR3 sequences, with around 40% seen only once. The ten top clones hold about 12% of the sample.

To demonstrate the VDJtools post-analysis software, TCR beta repertoires were profiled from the peripheral blood of about 14 young patients with multiple sclerosis. The multiple sclerosis patients were children and adolescents ranging in age from roughly 6 to 15 years. The CDR3 contains 14 residues, cysteine and phenylalanine counted. The only DNA kept is the CDR3, 42 bases in frame from the first base. The germline V gene (reference sequence) sets CDR1 to MNHEY and CDR2 to SMNVEV. Compared with germline, V lacks 3 bases and J lacks 6 bases; bases without a gene match: 6. These data belong to a study of post-analysis software for immune sequencing data (dated by TCRdb to the mid-2010s). The study in broad terms: Recorded disease courses included relapsing-remitting, secondary progressive and progressive-relapsing multiple sclerosis, with some patients lacking subtype annotation. The multiple sclerosis patient repertoires were compared with about a dozen previously published healthy control repertoires from donors aged roughly 6 to 25 years. A subset of samples was prepared in parallel using single-end sample barcoding, then pooled and co-amplified after Illumina adapter ligation.

General findings and caveats noted by the study authors: Multiple sclerosis patients had significantly lower normalized Chao1 diversity than controls, a result that suggests substantial peripheral T-cell clonal expansion. When samples were clustered directly using the F measure, samples prepared in the same batch co-clustered strongly, which prompted a batch-effect correction. Significantly higher frequencies in patients than in controls were found for about 5 TRBV segments, including TRBV5-6, TRBV5-1 and TRBV20-1. The multiple sclerosis patient group was slightly younger than the control group.

Sample: blood. Recombination linked TRBV27 to TRBJ2-7, with 9 bases in between that match TRBD1. The receptor was derived from a girl aged 5-17 years with multiple sclerosis. The sequenced DNA: TGTGCCAGCAGTTTGGGGACAGGGTCTGGCGAGCAGTACTTC. This sequence encodes CASSLGTGSGEQYF.